The 27 T cell receptor beta chains listed next were all sequenced from one sample in a study of beta chain features in type 1 diabetes. Regarding the study as a whole: Shorter TCRB CDR3s, moderately but significantly so, were found in Type 1 diabetes patients in all four CD4+ subsets.

Expressed TCRB transcripts got sequenced, as all isolated RNA was reverse transcribed. Produced via immunoSEQ multiplex PCR; TCRdb's table is partial and in-frame only. The sample has about 150,000 clones; approximately 8.1% are singletons. Antigen specificity for these receptors is unknown. Sequenced sample: central memory CD4+ T cells from blood. The receptors here all came from a woman between 35 and 50 years old with type 1 diabetes.

V and J are TRBV9 and TRBJ2-1; weak D call: TRBD2 (5 bases). V was shortened by 1 base and J by 0 bases, with 8 bases between the two germline ends. Germline-derived CDR1 and CDR2 are SGDLS and YYNGEE. The CDR3 is 15 amino acids. The CDR3 coding sequence is TGTGCCAGCAGCGTAACTGGGAGCTCCTACAATGAGCAGTTCTTC. Amino acids: CASSVTGSSYNEQFF.

This clone was seen a handful of times. This rearrangement joins TRBV5-4 to TRBJ2-5, with 8 bases aligning to TRBD2. From germline, CDR1 is SGHNT and CDR2 YYREEE (reference sequence). The CDR3 runs 15 residues. Losses at the gene ends were 4 bases for V and 1 base for J; bases not matched to a gene: 6. The CDR3 DNA follows: TGTGCCAGCAGCCGGGAGGGAGCCCCCCAAGAGACCCAGTACTTC. It translates to CASSREGAPQETQYF.

The genes are TRBV7-2 and TRBJ2-2, with D hard to call. The V end lost 4 bases, the J end lost 3 bases, and 15 bases lay between the germline ends. Germline loops: CDR1 SGHTA, CDR2 FQGNSA. This CDR3 is built from 16 residues. CDR3 nucleotide sequence: TGTGCCAGCAGCTCGGAGAGTCTGGCCTACACCGGGGAGCTGTTTTTT. It codes for CASSSESLAYTGELFF.

This clone was seen at least ten times. This chain links TRBV28 with TRBJ2-4; 7 bases align to TRBD1. The CDR3 contains 12 residues. V was pared by 5 bases and J by 7 bases, with 2 bases of the junction left unmatched. Germline assignment: CDR1 MDHEN and CDR2 SYDVKM. CDR3: CASSDRVNIQYF. CDR3 DNA: TGTGCCAGCAGTGACAGGGTCAACATTCAGTACTTC.

This clone was seen only a few times. This chain joins TRBV15 and TRBJ2-2; 10 positions agree with TRBD1. CDR3 length: 15 amino acids. The junction had 5 bases not matched to a gene; V was cut back by 5 bases and J by 5 bases. From germline, CDR1 is LNHNV and CDR2 YYDKDF (reference sequence). In DNA, the CDR3 is TGTGCCACCAGCCGTTTGGGACAGGGGACCGGGGAGCTGTTTTTT. Translated, it gives CATSRLGQGTGELFF. Based on the CDR3 plus reference TRBV15 and TRBJ2-2, the full variable domain is DAMVIQNPRYQVTQFGKPVTLSCSQTLNHNVMYWYQQKSSQAPKLLFHYYDKDFNNEADTPDNFQSRRPNTSFCFLDIRSPGLGDTAMYLCATSRLGQGTGELFFGEGSRLTVL.

This clone has only a few counts. The rearrangement joins TRBV15 to TRBJ2-5; perhaps TRBD2 as D (7 bases). CDR1 and CDR2 (germline): LNHNV, YYDKDF (reference sequence). With 1 base removed from V and 4 bases from J, the gap between germline ends came to 13 bases. The CDR3 is 15 amino acids. The CDR3 is CATSRGQGGGETQYF. The CDR3 DNA is TGTGCCACCAGCAGAGGTCAAGGGGGGGGAGAGACCCAGTACTTC.

This clone has more than one count but fewer than ten. The chain has TRBV5-4 and TRBJ1-2; D not certain. From germline, CDR1 is SGHNT and CDR2 YYREEE (reference sequence). The CDR3 sequence is 15 residues long. Trimming shortened V by 0 bases and J by 4 bases, and 13 bases separated the two germline ends. The CDR3 DNA follows: TGTGCCAGCAGCTTGGCCACGGCGGGCGGCTATGGCTACACCTTC. It encodes CASSLATAGGYGYTF.

The V call is TRBV6-5, the J call TRBJ2-2, with D possibly TRBD2 on 7 matching bases. CDR1 is MNHEY and CDR2 is SVGAGI in the germline V gene. The CDR3 extends over 15 amino acids. The V and J ends lost 7 bases and 5 bases respectively, with 17 bases between them. The CDR3 protein is CASTNQGRETGELFF. The CDR3, as DNA: TGTGCCAGCACCAATCAGGGGAGGGAAACCGGGGAGCTGTTTTTT.

This clone was counted only a few times. The J gene is TRBJ1-5, the V gene TRBV19; D is unclear. CDR3 length: 14 amino acids. Per the germline V gene, CDR1 is LNHDA and CDR2 is SQIVND (reference sequence). V shed 3 bases and J shed 2 bases, with 8 bases lying between them. CDR3 region: CASSIHQGNQPQHF. CDR3 nucleotides: TGTGCCAGTAGTATTCACCAGGGCAATCAGCCCCAGCATTTT.

J is TRBJ1-1 and V is TRBV7-2; D remains unclear. The ends were cut back, 3 bases at V and 8 bases at J, with 10 bases in the middle. The CDR3 covers 12 residues. Germline assignment: CDR1 SGHTA and CDR2 FQGNSA. As DNA, the CDR3 is TGTGCCAGCAGCTTGAGGGCGGTGGAAGCTTTCTTT. It encodes CASSLRAVEAFF.

This clone turned up a few times. The chain recombines TRBV29-1 with TRBJ1-4; D unresolved. The germline CDR1 and CDR2 sequences are SQVTM and ANQGSEA. This CDR3 region has 14 residues. The germline V and J ends were trimmed by 0 bases and 7 bases, with 12 bases remaining between them. The CDR3 loop reads CSVEDQQLGEKLFF. In nucleotides, the CDR3 is TGCAGCGTTGAAGATCAACAGTTGGGTGAAAAACTGTTTTTT.

The rearrangement joins TRBV7-2 to TRBJ2-3, with TRBD1 identical over 9 bases. V lost 5 bases, J lost 1 base, and 7 bases stayed unmatched. The CDR3 contains 16 residues. Germline CDR1 SGHTA, CDR2 FQGNSA. CDR3 DNA: TGTGCCAGCAGCAGCTCCGGGACAGGGCGCACAGATACGCAGTATTTT. Its translation: CASSSSGTGRTDTQYF.

Here the CDR3 reads CASSFSGDGYTF. Here the CDR3 DNA reads TGTGCCAGCAGCTTTTCAGGGGATGGCTACACCTTC. The V call is TRBV7-8, the J call TRBJ1-2, with D tentatively TRBD1 (6 bases). The germline V and J ends were trimmed by 3 bases and 6 bases, with 8 bases remaining between them. Germline loops: CDR1 SGHVS, CDR2 FQNEAQ. The CDR3 runs to 12 residues.

The genes are TRBV4-2 and TRBJ2-2; 9 positions match TRBD1. The CDR3 is 17 amino acids. CDR1 and CDR2 from the germline V gene are LGHNA and YNFKEQ. After removal of 3 bases from V and 4 bases from J, the junction contained 9 bases not matched to a gene. The chain's CDR3 is CASSQHPGQGGTGELFF. CDR3 sequence (DNA): TGTGCCAGCAGCCAGCACCCGGGACAGGGAGGCACCGGGGAGCTGTTTTTT.

This clone was observed a few times. The chain combines TRBV28 with TRBJ1-2; D gene ambiguous. Trimming pared 6 bases from V and 0 bases from J, leaving 8 bases between. The germline CDR1 and CDR2 sequences are MDHEN and SYDVKM. The CDR3 length is 13 residues. For the CDR3, the DNA is TGTGCCAGCAGCCCCGTTTCTAACTATGGCTACACCTTC. Translating gives CASSPVSNYGYTF.

CDR3 amino acids: CAISESAGTRYEQYF. The CDR3, as DNA: TGTGCCATCAGTGAGTCGGCGGGAACGAGGTACGAGCAGTACTTC. J is TRBJ2-7 and V is TRBV10-3; the D gene is possibly TRBD2 (6 bases). Germline values: CDR1 ENHRY, CDR2 SYGVKD. The V gene lost 0 bases and the J gene lost 4 bases, with 13 bases spanning the gap. The CDR3 loop spans 15 amino acids.

In this sample, this clone turned up a few times. The rearrangement links TRBV7-2 to TRBJ1-1; D is unresolved. The germline V and J ends were trimmed by 4 bases and 0 bases, with 12 bases remaining between them. This CDR3 is built from 15 residues. Germline V gene sequence: CDR1 SGHTA, CDR2 FQGNSA. The CDR3 coding sequence is TGTGCCAGCAGCTACCCCGGGTTGGTGAACACTGAAGCTTTCTTT. It yields the protein CASSYPGLVNTEAFF.

The CDR3 DNA is TGTGCCAGCAGTAATGGACAGGGGAATCAGCCCCAGCATTTT. It yields the protein CASSNGQGNQPQHF. The J gene is TRBJ1-5, the V gene TRBV6-1; 9 bases match TRBD1. V dropped 5 bases and J dropped 4; count of bases not matched to a gene: 3. The CDR3 contains 14 residues. Germline V CDR1 and CDR2: MNHNS, SASEGT.

The J gene is TRBJ1-2, the V gene TRBV28; D may be TRBD1 (6 bases). CDR3 length: 14 residues. Germline V gene data show CDR1 as MDHEN and CDR2 as SYDVKM. V lost 6 bases to trimming and J lost 4 bases, with 15 bases between them. The CDR3 reads CASRPEGVGYGYTF. The CDR3 DNA follows: TGTGCCAGCAGGCCTGAGGGGGTGGGCTATGGCTACACCTTC.

This clone was seen a few times. The gene calls are TRBV5-1 and TRBJ2-7, with a possible D match to TRBD2 (6 bases). Trimming cost V 3 bases and J 0 bases, with 10 bases left between them. The CDR3 has 14 residues. Germline lookup yields CDR1 SGHRS and CDR2 YFSETQ. CDR3 loop: CASSSGGASYEQYF. DNA for the CDR3: TGCGCCAGCAGCTCCGGGGGAGCCTCCTACGAGCAGTACTTC.

The V call is TRBV15, the J call TRBJ2-1; no firm D call. Germline values: CDR1 LNHNV, CDR2 YYDKDF (reference sequence). The CDR3 length is 13 residues. V was pared by 5 bases and J by 7 bases, with 12 bases between. The CDR3 protein is CATSVLARNEQFF. In DNA form, the CDR3 reads TGTGCCACCAGCGTTTTAGCAAGGAATGAGCAGTTCTTC.

The chain links TRBV5-4 to TRBJ2-5; a weak D match, TRBD2 (5 bases). Trimming took off 0 bases at V and 5 bases at J, with 11 bases between the two ends. This CDR3 has 14 residues. Looked up from germline, CDR1 is SGHNT and CDR2 is YYREEE (reference sequence). The CDR3 nucleotides are TGTGCCAGCAGCTTGGCCGGTTCGGGGGAGACCCAGTACTTC. It encodes CASSLAGSGETQYF.

A few counts support this clone. The DNA of the CDR3 is TGTGCCAGCAGTTTCTCCGGACAGGCAACAAATCAGCCCCAGCATTTT. Its protein is CASSFSGQATNQPQHF. The chain combines TRBV6-6 with TRBJ1-5; 7 positions agree with TRBD1. Per the germline V gene, CDR1 is MNHNY and CDR2 is SVGAGI (reference sequence). After removal of 4 bases from V and 4 bases from J, the junction contained 10 bases not matched to a gene. CDR3 length: 16 residues.

This clone was observed a handful of times. The CDR3 spells CASSMGRGGLQETQYF. CDR3 coding DNA: TGTGCCAGTAGTATGGGGCGGGGCGGGCTACAAGAGACCCAGTACTTC. The gene calls are TRBV19 and TRBJ2-5; maybe TRBD2 (6 bases). Trimming cost V 3 bases and J 2 bases, with 16 bases left between them. The CDR3 has 16 residues. Germline lookup yields CDR1 LNHDA and CDR2 SQIVND (reference sequence).

This rearrangement joins TRBV27 to TRBJ2-7; 9 nucleotides match TRBD2. CDR1 MNHEY and CDR2 SMNVEV come from the germline V gene (reference sequence). This CDR3 is 14 amino acids long. J gave up 3 bases and V 5 bases, and 5 bases lay outside the gene matches. The CDR3 DNA sequence: TGTGCCAGCAGTGAACGGACTAGCGTCTACGAGCAGTACTTC. It encodes CASSERTSVYEQYF.

This clone was seen many times. The chain links TRBV19 to TRBJ2-3, with D possibly matching TRBD1 (6 bases). The CDR3 runs 13 residues. The germline gives CDR1 LNHDA, CDR2 SQIVND (reference sequence). V was pared by 11 bases and J by 3 bases, with 15 bases between. CDR3 residues: CACTKGGTDTQYF. The CDR3 nucleotides are TGTGCCTGTACGAAAGGGGGTACAGATACGCAGTATTTT.

This clone was detected ten times or more. The gene calls are TRBV19 and TRBJ1-3, with D unresolved. Trimming stripped 7 bases from V and 0 bases from J, with 10 bases between. Germline CDR1 is LNHDA and CDR2 is SQIVND (reference sequence). This CDR3 contains 14 residues. The CDR3, as DNA: TGTGCCAGTACGTCGCTGAGCTCTGGAAACACCATATATTTT. It specifies CASTSLSSGNTIYF.